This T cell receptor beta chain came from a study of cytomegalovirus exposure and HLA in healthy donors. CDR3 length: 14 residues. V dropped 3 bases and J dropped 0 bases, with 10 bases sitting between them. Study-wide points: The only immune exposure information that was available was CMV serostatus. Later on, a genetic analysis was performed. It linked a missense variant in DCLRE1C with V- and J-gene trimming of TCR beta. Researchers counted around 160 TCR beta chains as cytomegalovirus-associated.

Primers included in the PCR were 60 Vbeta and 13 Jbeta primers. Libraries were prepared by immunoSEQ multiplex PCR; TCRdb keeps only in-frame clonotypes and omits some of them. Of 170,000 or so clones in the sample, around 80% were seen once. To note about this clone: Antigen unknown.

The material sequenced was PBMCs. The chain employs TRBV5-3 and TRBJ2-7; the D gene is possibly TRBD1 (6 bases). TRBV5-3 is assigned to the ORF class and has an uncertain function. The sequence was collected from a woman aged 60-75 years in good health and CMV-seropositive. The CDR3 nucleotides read TGTGCCAGAAGCTCAGAGGACAGCTCCTACGAGCAGTACTTC. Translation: CARSSEDSSYEQYF.